The T cell receptor beta chain described here comes from a study of T-cell reconstitution after alpha-beta-depleted transplantation in children. Preparation of the TCRbeta library used unique molecular identifiers. TCRdb re-derived calls from the PCR reads in MiXCR, one entry per CDR3 protein. The sample comprises about 610,000 distinct CDR3 sequences, about 10% of which are singletons, and 3.5% to 5% rests with the top ten. The clonotype originates from a human donor who donated a stem cell graft to a child with acute myeloid leukemia. Source: PBMCs from the stem cell graft donor, taken from the stem cell graft.

As DNA, the CDR3 is TGTGCCAGATTTATAACAAGGGGCACTGAAGCTTTCTTT. This sequence encodes CARFITRGTEAFF. This rearrangement joins TRBV21-1 to TRBJ1-1; the table gives TRBD1 as D, unverified against the DNA. TRBV21-1 is a pseudogene. The CDR3 has 13 amino acids.